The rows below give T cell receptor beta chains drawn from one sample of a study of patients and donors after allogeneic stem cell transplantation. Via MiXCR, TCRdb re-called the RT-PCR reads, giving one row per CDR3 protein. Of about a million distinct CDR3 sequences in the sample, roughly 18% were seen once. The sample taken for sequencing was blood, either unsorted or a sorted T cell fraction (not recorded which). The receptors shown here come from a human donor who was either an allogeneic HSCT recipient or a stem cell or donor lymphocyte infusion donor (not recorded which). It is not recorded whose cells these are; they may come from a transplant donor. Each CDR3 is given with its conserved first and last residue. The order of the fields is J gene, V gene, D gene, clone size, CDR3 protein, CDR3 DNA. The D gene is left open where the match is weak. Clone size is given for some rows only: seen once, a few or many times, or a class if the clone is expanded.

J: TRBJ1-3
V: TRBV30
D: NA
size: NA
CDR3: CAWLSFGNTIYF
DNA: TGTGCCTGGCTATCTTTTGGAAACACCATATATTTT

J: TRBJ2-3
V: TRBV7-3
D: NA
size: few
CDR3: CASSFHRSDTQYF
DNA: TGTGCCAGCAGCTTTCACAGGAGTGACACGCAGTATTTT

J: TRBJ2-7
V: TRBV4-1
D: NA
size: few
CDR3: CASSQDIVGAYEQYF
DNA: TGCGCCAGCAGCCAAGATATAGTAGGGGCCTACGAGCAGTACTTC

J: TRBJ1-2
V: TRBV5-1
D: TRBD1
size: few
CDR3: CASSLGDRGAGYTF
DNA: TGCGCCAGCAGCTTGGGTGACAGGGGGGCCGGCTACACCTTC

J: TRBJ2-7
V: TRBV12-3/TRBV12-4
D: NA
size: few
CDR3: CASSPSNWVLVYEQYF
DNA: TGTGCCAGCAGTCCGTCGAACTGGGTGTTAGTGTACGAGCAGTACTTC

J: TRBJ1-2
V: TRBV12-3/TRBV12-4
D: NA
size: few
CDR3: CASRTGSYYGYTF
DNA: TGTGCCAGCAGGACCGGGTCTTACTATGGCTACACCTTC

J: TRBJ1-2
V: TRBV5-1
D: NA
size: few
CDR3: CASSLGDRPYGYTF
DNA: TGCGCCAGCAGCTTGGGCGACAGACCCTATGGCTACACCTTC

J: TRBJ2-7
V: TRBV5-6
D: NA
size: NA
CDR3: CASSSIGGFYEQYF
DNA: TGTGCCAGCAGCTCGATAGGGGGGTTCTACGAGCAGTACTTC

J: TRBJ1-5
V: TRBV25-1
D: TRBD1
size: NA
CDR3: CASSEQGAQGQPQHF
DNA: TGTGCCAGCAGTGAACAGGGGGCGCAGGGTCAGCCCCAGCATTTT

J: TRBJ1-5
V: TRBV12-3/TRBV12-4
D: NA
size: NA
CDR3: CASSFTHLNQPQHF
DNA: TGTGCCAGCAGTTTCACACACCTCAATCAGCCCCAGCATTTT

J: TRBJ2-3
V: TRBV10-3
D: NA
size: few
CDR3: CAIRSGGADTDTQYF
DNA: TGTGCCATCCGTTCTGGGGGGGCCGACACAGATACGCAGTATTTT

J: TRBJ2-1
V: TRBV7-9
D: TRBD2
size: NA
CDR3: CASSFIPGLAYNEQFF
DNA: TGTGCCAGCAGCTTTATTCCGGGACTAGCTTACAATGAGCAGTTCTTC

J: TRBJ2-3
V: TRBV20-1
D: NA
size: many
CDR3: CSARDRLTDTQYF
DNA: TGCAGTGCTAGAGATCGGCTCACAGATACGCAGTATTTT

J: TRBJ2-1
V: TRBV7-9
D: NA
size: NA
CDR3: CASRGSAYNEQFF
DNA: TGTGCCAGCAGAGGTAGCGCTTACAATGAGCAGTTCTTC

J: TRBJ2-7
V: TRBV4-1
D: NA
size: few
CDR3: CASSQVQVTHEQYF
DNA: TGCGCCAGCAGCCAAGTGCAAGTAACCCACGAGCAGTACTTC

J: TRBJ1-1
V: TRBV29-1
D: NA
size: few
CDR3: CSDLDGNTEAFF
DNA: TGCAGCGACTTGGACGGGAACACTGAAGCTTTCTTT

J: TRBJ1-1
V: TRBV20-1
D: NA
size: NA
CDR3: CSARARVNRAFF
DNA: TGCAGTGCTAGAGCGCGAGTTAATAGAGCTTTCTTT

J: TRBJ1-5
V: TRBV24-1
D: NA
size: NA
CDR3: CATSDAAGWQPQHF
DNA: TGTGCCACCAGCGACGCCGCGGGGTGGCAGCCCCAGCATTTT